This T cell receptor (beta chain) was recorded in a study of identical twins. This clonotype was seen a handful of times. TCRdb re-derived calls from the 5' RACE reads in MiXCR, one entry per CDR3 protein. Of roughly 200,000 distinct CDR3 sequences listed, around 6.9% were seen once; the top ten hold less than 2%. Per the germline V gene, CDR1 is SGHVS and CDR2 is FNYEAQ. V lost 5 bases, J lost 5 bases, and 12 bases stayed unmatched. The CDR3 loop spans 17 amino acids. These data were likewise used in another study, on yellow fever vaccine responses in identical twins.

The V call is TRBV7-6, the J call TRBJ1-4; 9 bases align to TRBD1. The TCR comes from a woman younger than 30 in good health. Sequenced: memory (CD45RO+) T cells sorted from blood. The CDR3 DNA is TGTGCCAGCAGCGTACCACGCTACAGGGGGCGCAATGAAAAACTGTTTTTT. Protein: CASSVPRYRGRNEKLFF.